The 14 T cell receptor beta chains in this list originate from one sample, sequenced in a study of blood T cell repertoires in COVID-19. The data were produced by immunoSEQ multiplex PCR, yet TCRdb's version contains in-frame clones alone and is incomplete. This sample yields 180,000 or so clones, of which over 65% are seen a single time; about 4.4% belongs to the top ten. The sequencing sample was made of PBMCs or T cells enriched from blood (not recorded which). The receptors derive from a woman between 45 and 65 years old who had recovered from COVID-19.

In nucleotides, the CDR3 is TGTGCCAGCTCACTTCAGCGGGGGAGAGGCGAGCAGTACGTC. It specifies CASSLQRGRGEQYV. J is TRBJ2-7 and V is TRBV18; TRBD2 aligns across 8 bases. This CDR3 is 14 amino acids long. Germline loops: CDR1 KGHSH, CDR2 LQKENI. With V trimmed by 4 bases and J by 6 bases, 8 bases remained unmatched.

This chain joins TRBV5-4 and TRBJ1-4; D possibly corresponds to TRBD1 (5 bases). The V gene lost 3 bases and the J gene lost 0 bases, with 15 bases spanning the gap. The CDR3 length is 17 residues. Looked up from germline, CDR1 is SGHNT and CDR2 is YYREEE (reference sequence). The CDR3 DNA sequence: TGTGCCAGCAGCTGGGCGTCAGGGCCCTCAACTAATGAAAAACTGTTTTTT. Translating it yields CASSWASGPSTNEKLFF.

The rearrangement joins TRBV11-3 to TRBJ2-1, with 9 bases identical to TRBD2. This CDR3 spans 16 amino acids. V was clipped by 6 bases and J by 6 bases; unmatched bases: 12. CDR1 SGHNT and CDR2 YENEEA come from the germline V gene. CDR3 sequence reads: CASRSGGLAGSNEQFF. CDR3 bases: TGTGCCAGCAGATCCGGCGGGCTAGCGGGATCCAATGAGCAGTTCTTC. Drawing the rest from reference TRBV11-3 and TRBJ2-1, the complete variable domain is EAGVVQSPRYKIIEKKQPVAFWCNPISGHNTLYWYLQNLGQGPELLIRYENEEAVDDSQLPKDRFSAERLKGVDSTLKIQPAELGDSAVYLCASRSGGLAGSNEQFFGPGTRLTVL.

The chain carries TRBV18 and TRBJ2-5, with D possibly being TRBD2 (5 bases). CDR3 size: 14 residues. V gave up 5 bases and J gave up 9 bases, with 19 bases separating them. In germline, CDR1 is KGHSH, CDR2 LQKENI. CDR3 loop: CASSTTQSVEAQYF. The CDR3 DNA reads as TGTGCCAGCTCAACGACCCAATCTGTGGAGGCCCAGTACTTC.

This clone was counted only a few times. This chain connects TRBV18 to TRBJ1-1; the match to TRBD1 covers 7 bases. Germline-derived CDR1 and CDR2 are KGHSH and LQKENI. V lost 6 bases, J lost 4 bases, and 5 bases stayed unmatched. The CDR3 is 13 amino acids. The CDR3 DNA sequence: TGTGCCAGCTCCGCCGCAGGGGGCACTGAAGCTTTCTTT. Protein: CASSAAGGTEAFF.

The V and J genes are TRBV27 and TRBJ2-1; 9 positions match TRBD2. This CDR3 is built from 18 residues. Per the germline V gene, CDR1 is MNHEY and CDR2 is SMNVEV (reference sequence). V shed 6 bases, J shed 6 bases, and the junction held 18 bases outside the gene matches. For the CDR3, the DNA is TGTGCCAGCAGACAATCGCCGGGGGGACTAGCCCTCTTCAATGAGCAGTTCTTC. This gives the protein CASRQSPGGLALFNEQFF.

The chain joins TRBV20-1 to TRBJ2-3; 8 bases line up with TRBD2. With V trimmed by 3 bases and J by 6 bases, 5 bases remained unmatched. Germline V CDR1 and CDR2: DFQATT, SNEGSKA (reference sequence). CDR3 size: 13 residues. The CDR3 reads CSASGLAGDTQYF. The CDR3 region has the DNA TGCAGTGCTAGTGGCCTAGCGGGTGATACGCAGTATTTT.

The V gene is TRBV18, the J gene TRBJ2-3, with 11 bases identical to TRBD2. From germline, CDR1 is KGHSH and CDR2 LQKENI. After removal of 2 bases from V and 5 bases from J, the junction contained 6 bases not matched to a gene. CDR3 length: 16 amino acids. DNA for the CDR3: TGTGCCAGCTCACCAATGCTAGCGGGGGGCAAAGATACGCAGTATTTT. It specifies CASSPMLAGGKDTQYF.

The sample holds one count of this clone. The chain combines TRBV4-3 with TRBJ2-5, with 12 bases matching TRBD2. The CDR3 extends over 18 amino acids. V lost 0 bases, J lost 4 bases, and 9 bases stayed unmatched. In germline, CDR1 is LGHNA, CDR2 YSLEER. For the CDR3, the DNA is TGCGCCAGCAGCCAAGAATGGACCCCGGGACTAGCGGGAGAGACCCAGTACTTC. Translation: CASSQEWTPGLAGETQYF.

This clone was recorded a few times. The chain combines TRBV5-4 with TRBJ1-1; tentatively, D is TRBD1 (5 bases). The CDR3 consists of 15 residues. V was trimmed by 4 bases and J by 3 bases, leaving 16 bases between them. Germline CDR1 reads SGHNT; CDR2 reads YYREEE (reference sequence). CDR3 loop: CASSRLGGLYTEAFF. Here the CDR3 DNA reads TGTGCCAGCAGCCGACTGGGGGGACTGTACACTGAAGCTTTCTTT.

The chain has TRBV19 and TRBJ2-1, with TRBD2 as a possible D gene (5 bases). The CDR3 runs to 13 residues. Germline V gives CDR1 LNHDA, CDR2 SQIVND (reference sequence). Trimming stripped 5 bases from V and 9 bases from J, with 14 bases between. CDR3 nucleotides: TGTGCCAGTAGTCCAACTAGAACGGGTGAGCAGTTCTTC. Translated, it gives CASSPTRTGEQFF. Looking up the rest from reference TRBV19 and TRBJ2-1 gives the full variable domain: DGGITQSPKYLFRKEGQNVTLSCEQNLNHDAMYWYRQDPGQGLRLIYYSQIVNDFQKGDIAEGYSVSREKKESFPLTVTSAQKNPTAFYLCASSPTRTGEQFFGPGTRLTVL.

This clone was observed a handful of times. The J gene is TRBJ1-2, the V gene TRBV2; D ambiguous. The CDR3 loop spans 15 amino acids. The germline V gene has CDR1 SNHLY and CDR2 FYNNEI. With 3 bases removed from V and 0 bases from J, the gap between germline ends came to 11 bases. CDR3 sequence reads: CASSDYPQANYGYTF. DNA of the CDR3: TGTGCCAGCAGTGATTACCCCCAGGCTAACTATGGCTACACCTTC.

This clone occurred a few times. The genes are TRBV12-3 or TRBV12-4 and TRBJ1-2, with D unclear. This CDR3 contains 12 residues. V gave up 5 bases and J gave up 4 bases, with 8 bases separating them. In DNA form, the CDR3 reads TGTGCCAGCAGTCCCCTCGGCTATGGCTACACCTTC. This codes for CASSPLGYGYTF.

The chain links TRBV5-1 to TRBJ1-4, with a tentative D call TRBD1 (6 bases). From germline, CDR1 is SGHRS and CDR2 YFSETQ. The length of the CDR3 is 18 residues. The ends were cut back, 0 bases at V and 5 bases at J, with 20 bases in the middle. The CDR3 here is CASSLVPGGASLNEKLFF. CDR3 nucleotide sequence: TGCGCCAGCAGCTTGGTACCTGGGGGCGCGTCCCTAAATGAAAAACTGTTTTTT.